The 20 T cell receptor beta chains below were found in one sample sequenced in a study of blood T cell repertoires in COVID-19. Method: immunoSEQ multiplex PCR; TCRdb's copy keeps in-frame clones and lacks some. This sample yields 200,000 to 300,000 clones, of which 65% to 85% are seen a single time; around 8% belongs to the top ten. Sequenced sample: peripheral blood. The receptor set was obtained from a woman aged 80 or over with acute or convalescent COVID-19.

The CDR3 nucleotides read TGTGCCAGCAGTTACTCGCGCGGAGCGCCCCTCCACTTT. Protein: CASSYSRGAPLHF. This chain uses TRBV6-5 with TRBJ1-6; D gene uncertain. This CDR3 contains 13 residues. V dropped 0 bases and J dropped 13 bases, with 10 bases sitting between them. From germline, CDR1 is MNHEY and CDR2 SVGAGI.

The V call is TRBV5-5, the J call TRBJ1-4, with D maybe TRBD1 (5 bases). Germline assignment: CDR1 SGHKS and CDR2 YYEKEE (reference sequence). Trimming removed 4 bases at V and 4 bases at J, with 11 bases between. CDR3 length: 14 residues. The CDR3 is CASSTDIYNEKLFF. The CDR3 DNA follows: TGTGCCAGCAGCACGGACATCTATAATGAAAAACTGTTTTTT. Supplemented by reference TRBV5-5 and TRBJ1-4, the full variable domain reads DAGVTQSPTHLIKTRGQQVTLRCSPISGHKSVSWYQQVLGQGPQFIFQYYEKEERGRGNFPDRFSARQFPNYSSELNVNALLLGDSALYLCASSTDIYNEKLFFGSGTQLSVL.

The V call is TRBV19, the J call TRBJ1-4; the match to TRBD1 covers 9 bases. Germline V gene sequence: CDR1 LNHDA, CDR2 SQIVND (reference sequence). CDR3 length equals 15 residues. With V trimmed by 3 bases and J by 8 bases, 7 bases remained unmatched. In DNA form, the CDR3 reads TGTGCCAGTAGTATCAGAAGACAGGGGGTGGAAAAACTGTTTTTT. It translates to CASSIRRQGVEKLFF.

This clone has only one observation. This chain joins TRBV7-9 and TRBJ2-2, with 7 bases lining up with TRBD2. Germline V gene lookup returns CDR1 SEHNR and CDR2 FQNEAQ (reference sequence). The J segment lost 4 bases and the V segment lost 5 bases, leaving 10 bases of the junction unmatched. The CDR3 is 16 residues long. The CDR3 reads CASSRLGGRSTGELFF. CDR3 DNA: TGTGCCAGCAGCCGTCTGGGGGGGAGATCCACCGGGGAGCTGTTTTTT. The whole variable domain, filled in from reference TRBV7-9 and TRBJ2-2, reads DTGVSQNPRHKITKRGQNVTFRCDPISEHNRLYWYRQTLGQGPEFLTYFQNEAQLEKSRLLSDRFSAERPKGSFSTLEIQRTEQGDSAMYLCASSRLGGRSTGELFFGEGSRLTVL.

In its sample, this clone was seen many times. The V gene is TRBV6-6, the J gene TRBJ1-5; the match to TRBD1 covers 8 bases. Germline CDR1 and CDR2: MNHNY and SVGAGI (reference sequence). The CDR3 covers 14 residues. Unmatched junction bases numbered 7, after V lost 5 bases and J lost 7 bases. CDR3 nucleotides: TGTGCCAGCAGTGTCGACAGGGGCGGCCAGCCCCAGCATTTT. Its translation is CASSVDRGGQPQHF.

The V and J genes are TRBV19 and TRBJ2-3; 12 bases map to TRBD2. Per the germline V gene, CDR1 is LNHDA and CDR2 is SQIVND (reference sequence). The CDR3 contains 16 residues. J lost 4 bases, V lost 5 bases, and 7 bases had no gene match. Here the CDR3 reads CASSAGLAGRSDTQYF. For the CDR3, the DNA is TGTGCCAGTAGTGCCGGACTAGCGGGAAGGTCAGATACGCAGTATTTT. The full variable domain, rest sourced from reference TRBV19 and TRBJ2-3, is DGGITQSPKYLFRKEGQNVTLSCEQNLNHDAMYWYRQDPGQGLRLIYYSQIVNDFQKGDIAEGYSVSREKKESFPLTVTSAQKNPTAFYLCASSAGLAGRSDTQYFGPGTRLTVL.

The CDR3 protein is CASSPWTSGRSYNEQFF. Written as DNA, the CDR3 is TGTGCCAGCAGCCCCTGGACTAGCGGGAGATCATACAATGAGCAGTTCTTC. The chain couples TRBV5-4 to TRBJ2-1, with 13 bases that match TRBD2. The germline gives CDR1 SGHNT, CDR2 YYREEE (reference sequence). Germline trimming cut 4 bases from V and 4 bases from J; bases unmatched to any gene: 8. The CDR3 has 17 residues.

The CDR3 sequence is CASSLAYETGNTEAFF. CDR3 sequence (DNA): TGTGCCAGCAGCTTAGCCTATGAGACGGGGAACACTGAAGCTTTCTTT. This chain connects TRBV7-9 to TRBJ1-1; no firm D call. CDR3 length equals 16 residues. V was trimmed by 0 bases and J by 1 base, leaving 12 bases between them. Per germline, CDR1 SEHNR and CDR2 FQNEAQ (reference sequence).

This clone was observed a few times. The genes are TRBV19 and TRBJ1-4, with a tentative D call TRBD1 (6 bases). The V gene lost 2 bases and the J gene lost 8 bases, with 12 bases spanning the gap. Germline V lookup: CDR1 LNHDA, CDR2 SQIVND (reference sequence). The CDR3 is made up of 14 amino acids. The CDR3 region has the DNA TGTGCCAGTAGTATATCTGGGGGCTTAGAAAAACTGTTTTTT. It is translated as CASSISGGLEKLFF. The full variable domain, with the rest looked up from reference TRBV19 and TRBJ1-4, is DGGITQSPKYLFRKEGQNVTLSCEQNLNHDAMYWYRQDPGQGLRLIYYSQIVNDFQKGDIAEGYSVSREKKESFPLTVTSAQKNPTAFYLCASSISGGLEKLFFGSGTQLSVL.

The V and J genes are TRBV7-8 and TRBJ1-2; TRBD1 might be the D (5 bases). Germline assignment: CDR1 SGHVS and CDR2 FQNEAQ. The V and J ends lost 1 base and 9 bases respectively, with 15 bases between them. This CDR3 contains 14 residues. The CDR3 loop reads CASSLGGRANSYTF. The CDR3 DNA reads TGTGCCAGCAGCTTAGGTGGCAGGGCTAATAGCTACACCTTC.

The chain uses TRBV29-1 and TRBJ2-7, with D perhaps TRBD1 (5 bases). The CDR3 contains 11 residues. Per germline, CDR1 SQVTM and CDR2 ANQGSEA. Trimming removed 6 bases from V and 3 bases from J, with 9 bases in between. CDR3 sequence (DNA): TGCAGCGTCCCAGGGAACTACGAGCAGTACTTC. Encoded protein: CSVPGNYEQYF.

The V gene is TRBV19, the J gene TRBJ2-7; TRBD1 aligns across 8 bases. CDR1 is LNHDA, CDR2 SQIVND, per germline (reference sequence). This CDR3 spans 15 amino acids. The J segment lost 6 bases and the V segment lost 4 bases, leaving 11 bases of the junction unmatched. The CDR3 sequence: CASSSRPGTGSEQYF. As DNA, the CDR3 is TGTGCCAGTAGTAGTCGACCCGGGACAGGCAGCGAGCAGTACTTC.

This clone was counted only a few times. For the CDR3, the DNA is TGTGCCAGCAGCCAAGATCTTACTAGCGCACCCTACGAGCAGTACTTC. Amino acid sequence: CASSQDLTSAPYEQYF. The genes are TRBV3-1 (or the pseudogene TRBV3-2) and TRBJ2-7; 7 nucleotides line up with TRBD2. The junction had 7 bases not matched to a gene; V was cut back by 0 bases and J by 2 bases. Germline loops: CDR1 LGHDT, CDR2 YNNKEL (reference sequence). CDR3 length: 16 amino acids.

This chain uses TRBV5-1 with TRBJ1-1, with D possibly matching TRBD1 (6 bases). Germline assignment: CDR1 SGHRS and CDR2 YFSETQ. The CDR3 is made up of 15 amino acids. Deletions cut 4 bases from V and 0 bases from J, with 13 bases between. CDR3 nucleotides: TGCGCCAGCAGCCCCGCAGGGGATATGAACACTGAAGCTTTCTTT. Protein product: CASSPAGDMNTEAFF.

The chain has TRBV19 and TRBJ1-1, with 10 bases aligning to TRBD1. Germline trimming cut 5 bases from V and 1 base from J; bases unmatched to any gene: 7. Germline V CDR1 and CDR2: LNHDA, SQIVND (reference sequence). The CDR3 length is 16 residues. The CDR3 DNA is TGTGCCAGTAGTTTATGGACAGGGGGAAAGAACACTGAAGCTTTCTTT. It translates to CASSLWTGGKNTEAFF.

The V gene is TRBV28, the J gene TRBJ1-5; perhaps TRBD1 as D (6 bases). Trimming pared 6 bases from V and 5 bases from J, leaving 17 bases between. The CDR3 runs to 15 residues. CDR1 is MDHEN, CDR2 SYDVKM, per germline. The CDR3 nucleotides read TGTGCCAGCAGCTCAACCACAGGGATCGATCAGCCCCAGCATTTT. Its translation is CASSSTTGIDQPQHF. The variable domain in full, with the rest retrieved from reference TRBV28 and TRBJ1-5, is DVKVTQSSRYLVKRTGEKVFLECVQDMDHENMFWYRQDPGLGLRLIYFSYDVKMKEKGDIPEGYSVSREKKERFSLILESASTNQTSMYLCASSSTTGIDQPQHFGDGTRLSIL.

The chain joins TRBV25-1 to TRBJ2-7; a weak D match, TRBD2 (6 bases). CDR1 and CDR2 from the germline V gene are MGHDK and SYGVNS. This CDR3 spans 15 amino acids. V lost 6 bases, J lost 6 bases, and 21 bases lay in between. CDR3 residues: CASSTPYGRTSEQYF. As DNA, the CDR3 is TGTGCCAGCAGCACACCCTATGGGAGGACAAGCGAGCAGTACTTC.

V is TRBV28 and J is TRBJ2-3; TRBD1 matches at 7 bases. V lost 6 bases to trimming and J lost 2 bases; unmatched junction nucleotides: 8. The CDR3 sequence is 15 residues long. The germline gives CDR1 MDHEN, CDR2 SYDVKM. The CDR3 loop is CASRGQSRNTDTQYF. The CDR3 DNA sequence: TGTGCCAGCAGGGGACAGAGTAGGAACACAGATACGCAGTATTTT.

The chain has TRBV5-1 and TRBJ1-5, with 8 nucleotides matching TRBD1. The CDR3 consists of 14 residues. Trimming cost V 1 base and J 5 bases; bases outside gene matches: 2. CDR1 is SGHRS, CDR2 YFSETQ, per germline. The CDR3 loop reads CASSLSTGDQPQHF. CDR3 nucleotides: TGCGCCAGCAGCTTGTCGACAGGGGATCAGCCCCAGCATTTT. The variable domain in full, with the rest retrieved from reference TRBV5-1 and TRBJ1-5, is KAGVTQTPRYLIKTRGQQVTLSCSPISGHRSVSWYQQTPGQGLQFLFEYFSETQRNKGNFPGRFSGRQFSNSRSEMNVSTLELGDSALYLCASSLSTGDQPQHFGDGTRLSIL.

This clone was counted a single time. V usage is TRBV7-2 and J usage is TRBJ1-4; D unclear. Germline V gene data show CDR1 as SGHTA and CDR2 as FQGNSA. The CDR3 consists of 15 residues. V shed 1 base and J shed 3 bases, with 9 bases lying between them. This CDR3 is CASSLDPGANEKLFF. Here the CDR3 DNA reads TGTGCCAGCAGCTTAGATCCGGGAGCTAATGAAAAACTGTTTTTT.